This T cell receptor beta chain was documented in a study of blood T cell repertoires in COVID-19. About the research overall: Nucleic acid was either cDNA or gDNA, and it came from T cells, B-cell-depleted T cells, or PBMCs.

TCRdb's table, derived via immunoSEQ multiplex PCR, lists solely in-frame clones and lacks some. This table holds approximately 670,000 clones, 70% to 90% found once. CDR1 is SGHAT, CDR2 FQNNGV, per germline. Germline trimming cut 2 bases from V and 3 bases from J; bases unmatched to any gene: 15. The CDR3 is 18 residues long. This TCR came from a woman aged 18-29 years with acute or convalescent COVID-19. Sample: peripheral blood. This rearrangement joins TRBV11-2 to TRBJ2-5; 7 bases map to TRBD1. CDR3 sequence (DNA): TGTGCCAGCAGCTTAAACCGAGGCAGGGGGTTGGGGGAAGAGACCCAGTACTTC. As protein: CASSLNRGRGLGEETQYF.